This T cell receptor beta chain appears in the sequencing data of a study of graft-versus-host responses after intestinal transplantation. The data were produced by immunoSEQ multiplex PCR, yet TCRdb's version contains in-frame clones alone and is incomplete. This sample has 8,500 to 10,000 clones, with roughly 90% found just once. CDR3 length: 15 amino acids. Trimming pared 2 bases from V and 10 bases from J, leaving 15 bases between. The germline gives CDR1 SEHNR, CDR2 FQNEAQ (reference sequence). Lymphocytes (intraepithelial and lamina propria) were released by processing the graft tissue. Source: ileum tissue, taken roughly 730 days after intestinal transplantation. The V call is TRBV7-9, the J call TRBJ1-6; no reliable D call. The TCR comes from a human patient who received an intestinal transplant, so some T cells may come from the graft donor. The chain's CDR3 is CASSLRTTSGSPLHF. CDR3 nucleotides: TGTGCCAGCAGCTTACGTACCACATCGGGGTCACCCCTCCACTTT.